These T cell receptor beta chains were read from a single sample in a study of blood T cell repertoires in COVID-19. Generated by immunoSEQ multiplex PCR, the TCRdb table keeps only in-frame clones and is missing some. The table has 250,000 to 300,000 clones, over 70% seen once. Material: peripheral blood. These receptors were obtained from an elderly man with acute or convalescent COVID-19. Each CDR3 is given with its conserved first and last residue. A D gene is named only where the DNA matches it firmly. A clone size is listed for some rows: how often the clone was seen (once, few, many), or a class if it is expanded.

j_call: TRBJ2-3; v_call: TRBV21-1; d_call: -; clone_size: -; cdr3_length: 16; cdr3_nt: TGTGCCAGCAGCAAAGTGCGACAGGGTACCACAAGTACGCAGTATTTT; cdr3_aa: CASSKVRQGTTSTQYF
j_call: TRBJ2-5; v_call: TRBV27; d_call: TRBD1; clone_size: -; cdr3_length: 16; cdr3_nt: TGTGCCAGCAGTTTATCGCCGGGACAGGGGGCGGAGACCCAGTACTTC; cdr3_aa: CASSLSPGQGAETQYF
j_call: TRBJ2-3; v_call: TRBV7-6; d_call: TRBD2; clone_size: -; cdr3_length: 18; cdr3_nt: TGTGCCAGCAGCTTAGGTCTAGCGGGAGGGCCAAACACAGATACGCAGTATTTT; cdr3_aa: CASSLGLAGGPNTDTQYF
j_call: TRBJ2-7; v_call: TRBV12-5; d_call: TRBD1; clone_size: few; cdr3_length: 19; cdr3_nt: TGTGCTAGTGGTATCACCTGGTATGCGGAACAGGGGGCCCCACTCGAGCAGTACTTC; cdr3_aa: CASGITWYAEQGAPLEQYF
j_call: TRBJ1-1; v_call: TRBV9; d_call: -; clone_size: -; cdr3_length: 13; cdr3_nt: TGTGCCAGCAGCGTAGCAGTTAACACTGAAGCTTTCTTT; cdr3_aa: CASSVAVNTEAFF
j_call: TRBJ2-1; v_call: TRBV14; d_call: -; clone_size: -; cdr3_length: 15; cdr3_nt: TGTGCCAGCAGCCTATTGGACCCTCAGGGAAATGAGCAGTTCTTC; cdr3_aa: CASSLLDPQGNEQFF
j_call: TRBJ2-3; v_call: TRBV7-3; d_call: -; clone_size: -; cdr3_length: 15; cdr3_nt: TGTGCCAGCAGCTTAAGGGACTCAGGCACAGATACGCAGTATTTT; cdr3_aa: CASSLRDSGTDTQYF
j_call: TRBJ2-3; v_call: TRBV29-1; d_call: TRBD2; clone_size: -; cdr3_length: 15; cdr3_nt: TGCAGCGTTGAAGGGACTAGCGGGACTACAGATACGCAGTATTTT; cdr3_aa: CSVEGTSGTTDTQYF
j_call: TRBJ2-3; v_call: TRBV18; d_call: -; clone_size: -; cdr3_length: 17; cdr3_nt: TGTGCCAGCTCACGGGTAAGCGGGCCGCGTAGCACAGATACGCAGTATTTT; cdr3_aa: CASSRVSGPRSTDTQYF
j_call: TRBJ2-2; v_call: TRBV7-2; d_call: -; clone_size: -; cdr3_length: 15; cdr3_nt: TGTGCCAGCAGCTCTGACCAGAGGGGGAGCGGGGAGCTGTTTTTT; cdr3_aa: CASSSDQRGSGELFF
j_call: TRBJ1-3; v_call: TRBV19; d_call: TRBD1; clone_size: -; cdr3_length: 19; cdr3_nt: TGTGCCAGTAGTCGATCCGGGACAGAAAACTACTACTCTGGAAACACCATATATTTT; cdr3_aa: CASSRSGTENYYSGNTIYF
j_call: TRBJ1-1; v_call: TRBV6-5; d_call: TRBD1; clone_size: -; cdr3_length: 15; cdr3_nt: TGTGCCAGCAGAGGAACCGGGACAGGGAACACTGAAGCTTTCTTT; cdr3_aa: CASRGTGTGNTEAFF
j_call: TRBJ2-1; v_call: TRBV5-1; d_call: TRBD1; clone_size: -; cdr3_length: 15; cdr3_nt: TGCGCCAGCAGCTTGGCGGGACAGGGGCCCGACGAGCAGTTCTTC; cdr3_aa: CASSLAGQGPDEQFF
j_call: TRBJ2-2; v_call: TRBV4-1; d_call: TRBD1; clone_size: once; cdr3_length: 16; cdr3_nt: TGCGCCAGCAGCCCCCTTACAGGGGAGAGTTTCGGGGAGCTGTTTTTT; cdr3_aa: CASSPLTGESFGELFF
j_call: TRBJ2-2; v_call: TRBV3-1/TRBV3-2; d_call: -; clone_size: -; cdr3_length: 14; cdr3_nt: TGTGCCAGCAGCCCGGGGGCGAACACCGGGGAGCTGTTTTTT; cdr3_aa: CASSPGANTGELFF
j_call: TRBJ2-3; v_call: TRBV7-3; d_call: TRBD2; clone_size: -; cdr3_length: 14; cdr3_nt: TGTGCCAGCAGCTGGGGAGGGAGGACGGATACGCAGTATTTT; cdr3_aa: CASSWGGRTDTQYF
j_call: TRBJ2-2; v_call: TRBV10-3; d_call: TRBD2; clone_size: -; cdr3_length: 13; cdr3_nt: TGTGCCGCGGGACTAGCGGGTTCTGGGGAGCTGTTTTTT; cdr3_aa: CAAGLAGSGELFF
j_call: TRBJ2-7; v_call: TRBV28; d_call: -; clone_size: -; cdr3_length: 13; cdr3_nt: TGTGCCAGCAGGCCACCTACAGGCGACGAGCAGTACTTC; cdr3_aa: CASRPPTGDEQYF
j_call: TRBJ2-7; v_call: TRBV3-1/TRBV3-2; d_call: TRBD2; clone_size: -; cdr3_length: 14; cdr3_nt: TGTGCCAGCAGCCAAACTAGCGGACCCTACGAGCAGTACTTC; cdr3_aa: CASSQTSGPYEQYF
j_call: TRBJ2-7; v_call: TRBV7-2; d_call: TRBD1; clone_size: -; cdr3_length: 16; cdr3_nt: TGTGCCAGCAGCTCCAAGCCGGGACAGGGCGTCTACGAGCAGTACTTC; cdr3_aa: CASSSKPGQGVYEQYF
j_call: TRBJ1-5; v_call: TRBV18; d_call: -; clone_size: -; cdr3_length: 14; cdr3_nt: TGTGCCAGCTCACAAACAGGTAGCAATCAGCCCCAGCATTTT; cdr3_aa: CASSQTGSNQPQHF
j_call: TRBJ2-5; v_call: TRBV3-1/TRBV3-2; d_call: TRBD1; clone_size: -; cdr3_length: 15; cdr3_nt: TGTGCCAGCAGCCAAGACCGAGGGGGCTGGGAGACCCAGTACTTC; cdr3_aa: CASSQDRGGWETQYF
j_call: TRBJ2-7; v_call: TRBV18; d_call: -; clone_size: -; cdr3_length: 15; cdr3_nt: TGTGCCAGCTCACCATCTAGGCCTGTTTCCTACGAGCAGTACTTC; cdr3_aa: CASSPSRPVSYEQYF
j_call: TRBJ2-3; v_call: TRBV2; d_call: -; clone_size: -; cdr3_length: 12; cdr3_nt: TGTGCCAGCAGCTATAGCACAGATACGCAGTATTTT; cdr3_aa: CASSYSTDTQYF
j_call: TRBJ2-2; v_call: TRBV9; d_call: -; clone_size: -; cdr3_length: 17; cdr3_nt: TGTGCCAGCAGCGTGTCCCTGGGCACCCGGAACACCGGGGAGCTGTTTTTT; cdr3_aa: CASSVSLGTRNTGELFF
j_call: TRBJ1-3; v_call: TRBV28; d_call: TRBD1; clone_size: -; cdr3_length: 15; cdr3_nt: TGTGCCAGCAGGTCAGGGGGAGAAGGTGGAAACACCATATATTTT; cdr3_aa: CASRSGGEGGNTIYF
j_call: TRBJ2-2; v_call: TRBV10-3; d_call: TRBD1; clone_size: -; cdr3_length: 15; cdr3_nt: TGTGCCATCAGTGACGGACAGGGGAACACCGGGGAGCTGTTTTTT; cdr3_aa: CAISDGQGNTGELFF
j_call: TRBJ2-3; v_call: TRBV7-3; d_call: -; clone_size: -; cdr3_length: 14; cdr3_nt: TGTGCCAGCAGCTTAACGCACGGTTCGGGTACGCAGTATTTT; cdr3_aa: CASSLTHGSGTQYF
j_call: TRBJ1-3; v_call: TRBV28; d_call: -; clone_size: -; cdr3_length: 12; cdr3_nt: TGTGCCAGCAGTTCACCGAAGAGGACCATATATTTT; cdr3_aa: CASSSPKRTIYF
j_call: TRBJ2-2; v_call: TRBV5-6; d_call: -; clone_size: -; cdr3_length: 16; cdr3_nt: TGTGCCAGCAGCTTGGGGGCAGGCCTGAACACCGGGGAGCTGTTTTTT; cdr3_aa: CASSLGAGLNTGELFF
j_call: TRBJ1-3; v_call: TRBV9; d_call: TRBD1; clone_size: -; cdr3_length: 16; cdr3_nt: TGTGCCAGCAGCCGACAGCCGACAGGGCCTGGAAACACCATATATTTT; cdr3_aa: CASSRQPTGPGNTIYF
j_call: TRBJ1-2; v_call: TRBV5-1; d_call: TRBD1; clone_size: -; cdr3_length: 17; cdr3_nt: TGCGCCAGCAGCTCCCCGGGACAGGGGGCGCAGAGCTATGGCTACACCTTC; cdr3_aa: CASSSPGQGAQSYGYTF
j_call: TRBJ2-7; v_call: TRBV6-1; d_call: TRBD1; clone_size: -; cdr3_length: 15; cdr3_nt: TGTGCCAGCAGTGAAGCGGGACAGGGATCCTACGAGCAGTACTTC; cdr3_aa: CASSEAGQGSYEQYF
j_call: TRBJ2-7; v_call: TRBV30; d_call: -; clone_size: once; cdr3_length: 14; cdr3_nt: TGTGCCTGGAGTTCACAGGAGAGCTCCTACGAGCAGTACTTC; cdr3_aa: CAWSSQESSYEQYF
j_call: TRBJ1-1; v_call: TRBV29-1; d_call: -; clone_size: -; cdr3_length: 14; cdr3_nt: TGCAGCGTTGAAAAGAGACGGACAGAATATGAAGCTTTCTTT; cdr3_aa: CSVEKRRTEYEAFF
j_call: TRBJ1-4; v_call: TRBV7-8; d_call: -; clone_size: -; cdr3_length: 14; cdr3_nt: TGTGCCAGCAGCCAGACAGCGTGGGGCGAAAAACTGTTTTTT; cdr3_aa: CASSQTAWGEKLFF
j_call: TRBJ1-2; v_call: TRBV5-1; d_call: TRBD1; clone_size: -; cdr3_length: 13; cdr3_nt: TGCGCCAGCAGTCTTCAGGGGGAGGAGGGCTACACCTTC; cdr3_aa: CASSLQGEEGYTF
j_call: TRBJ2-7; v_call: TRBV6-5; d_call: -; clone_size: -; cdr3_length: 14; cdr3_nt: TGTGCCAGCAGTTATGGGGGCCTACTCTACGAGCAGTACTTC; cdr3_aa: CASSYGGLLYEQYF
j_call: TRBJ2-4; v_call: TRBV28; d_call: TRBD1; clone_size: once; cdr3_length: 17; cdr3_nt: TGTGCCAGCAGTTCAAACTCAGGGGGATTAGCCAAAAACATTCAGTACTTC; cdr3_aa: CASSSNSGGLAKNIQYF
j_call: TRBJ2-5; v_call: TRBV5-1; d_call: TRBD2; clone_size: -; cdr3_length: 15; cdr3_nt: TGCGCCAGCTGCCGGGGGGGAGACTACCAAGAGACCCAGTACTTC; cdr3_aa: CASCRGGDYQETQYF
j_call: TRBJ1-1; v_call: TRBV5-1; d_call: -; clone_size: -; cdr3_length: 13; cdr3_nt: TGCGCCAGCAGCTTGGCCTATAACACTGAAGCTTTCTTT; cdr3_aa: CASSLAYNTEAFF
j_call: TRBJ2-7; v_call: TRBV9; d_call: -; clone_size: once; cdr3_length: 12; cdr3_nt: TGTGCCAGCAGCGGGGCAGGGGTCGAGCAGTACTTC; cdr3_aa: CASSGAGVEQYF
j_call: TRBJ1-2; v_call: TRBV27; d_call: TRBD1; clone_size: -; cdr3_length: 14; cdr3_nt: TGTGCCAGCAGTACCCGGGACAGCTCCTATGGCTACACCTTC; cdr3_aa: CASSTRDSSYGYTF
j_call: TRBJ2-1; v_call: TRBV24-1; d_call: -; clone_size: -; cdr3_length: 15; cdr3_nt: TGTGCCACCAGTGATTTACTAGCTACGTACAATGAGCAGTTCTTC; cdr3_aa: CATSDLLATYNEQFF
j_call: TRBJ1-1; v_call: TRBV5-1; d_call: -; clone_size: -; cdr3_length: 15; cdr3_nt: TGCGCCAGCAGCGCGCAGGCGAGGGAGAACACTGAAGCTTTCTTT; cdr3_aa: CASSAQARENTEAFF
j_call: TRBJ2-3; v_call: TRBV29-1; d_call: TRBD1; clone_size: -; cdr3_length: 17; cdr3_nt: TGCAGCGAAAGTCAGGGACAGGGTCTCCCTGTCACAGATACGCAGTATTTT; cdr3_aa: CSESQGQGLPVTDTQYF
j_call: TRBJ2-1; v_call: TRBV24-1; d_call: TRBD2; clone_size: -; cdr3_length: 15; cdr3_nt: TGTGCCACCAGTGACCCCCGTGCGGGAGCTAATGAGCAGTTCTTC; cdr3_aa: CATSDPRAGANEQFF
j_call: TRBJ1-2; v_call: TRBV18; d_call: TRBD1; clone_size: -; cdr3_length: 15; cdr3_nt: TGTGCCAGCTCACCATTACAGGGGCCTGGGTATGGCTACACCTTC; cdr3_aa: CASSPLQGPGYGYTF
j_call: TRBJ2-3; v_call: TRBV6-4; d_call: -; clone_size: -; cdr3_length: 11; cdr3_nt: TGTGCCAGCAGCTCGGTGTTCGCGCAGTATTTT; cdr3_aa: CASSSVFAQYF
j_call: TRBJ1-3; v_call: TRBV28; d_call: -; clone_size: -; cdr3_length: 15; cdr3_nt: TGTGCCAGCAGCGAACCGGGGGGCTCTGGAAACACCATATATTTT; cdr3_aa: CASSEPGGSGNTIYF
j_call: TRBJ1-1; v_call: TRBV6-5; d_call: -; clone_size: -; cdr3_length: 13; cdr3_nt: TGTGCCAGCCGGACACCTATGAACACTGAAGCTTTCTTT; cdr3_aa: CASRTPMNTEAFF